The T cell receptor beta chain described here comes from a study of blood T cell repertoires in COVID-19. In the study overall: The United States, Italy and Spain supplied acute and convalescent COVID-19 samples. T cells, B-cell-depleted T cells, or PBMCs provided the cDNA or gDNA that served as material.

Trimming pared 0 bases from V and 0 bases from J, leaving 11 bases between. Germline CDR1 and CDR2: MGHRA and YSYEKL. CDR3 length: 16 amino acids. In the original analysis: For nucleated cells, counts were estimated from reference gene primer amplification. Here immunoSEQ multiplex PCR was the method, and the copy in TCRdb shows in-frame clones only, minus some. From that table come the V and J calls and clone size; the DNA was used to work out D and trimming. The repertoire consists of some 80,000 clones, with approximately 90% occurring once and the leading ten covering 15% to 20%. The V and J genes are TRBV4-1 and TRBJ1-1; D may be TRBD1 (6 bases). The sample was peripheral blood. The origin of this receptor is a human donor in a cohort sampled during active COVID-19. Here the CDR3 DNA reads TGCGCCAGCAGCCAAGAAACGGGGGGCTTGAACACTGAAGCTTTCTTT. The encoded protein is CASSQETGGLNTEAFF.